This TCR beta chain was recovered during a study of blood T cell repertoires in COVID-19. At the level of the study: Researchers got acute and convalescent COVID-19 samples from the United States, Italy and Spain. Sources were T cells, B-cell-depleted T cells, or PBMCs; the material itself was cDNA or gDNA.

This CDR3 is built from 14 residues. V lost 8 bases and J lost 0, with 8 bases in between. Germline V lookup: CDR1 SGHDN, CDR2 FVKESK. Authors' analysis steps: Cell counts per sample came from amplifying reference gene primers. Assay used: immunoSEQ multiplex PCR; TCRdb lists only in-frame clones, some missing. V and J calls plus clone size are reproduced from that table; the DNA served to infer D and trimming. The sample has tens of thousands of clones, about 77% seen once. The source of this sequence is a man in his sixties or seventies with active or convalescent COVID-19. Sequencing input: peripheral blood. The V and J genes are TRBV14 and TRBJ2-6, with D hard to call. The CDR3 region has the DNA TGTGCCAGCGAGAGAAGCTCTGGGGCCAACGTCCTGACTTTC. Its protein is CASERSSGANVLTF. Combining the CDR3 with reference TRBV14 and TRBJ2-6 gives the whole variable domain EAGVTQFPSHSVIEKGQTVTLRCDPISGHDNLYWYRRVMGKEIKFLLHFVKESKQDESGMPNNRFLAERTGGTYSTLKVQPAELEDSGVYFCASERSSGANVLTFGAGSRLTVL.